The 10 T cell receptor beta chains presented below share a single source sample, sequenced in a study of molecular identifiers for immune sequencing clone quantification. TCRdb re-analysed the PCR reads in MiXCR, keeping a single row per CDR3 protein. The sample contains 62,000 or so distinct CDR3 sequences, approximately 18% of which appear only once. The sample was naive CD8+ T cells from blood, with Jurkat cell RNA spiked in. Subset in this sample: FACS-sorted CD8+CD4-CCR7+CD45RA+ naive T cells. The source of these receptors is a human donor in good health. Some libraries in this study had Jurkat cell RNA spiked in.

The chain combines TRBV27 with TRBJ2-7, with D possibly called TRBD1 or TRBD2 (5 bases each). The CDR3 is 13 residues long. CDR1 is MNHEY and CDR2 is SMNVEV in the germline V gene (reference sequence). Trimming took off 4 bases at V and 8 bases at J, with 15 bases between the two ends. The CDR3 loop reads CASSSPGARQQYF. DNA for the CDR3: TGTGCCAGCAGTTCACCCGGGGCGCGGCAGCAGTACTTC.

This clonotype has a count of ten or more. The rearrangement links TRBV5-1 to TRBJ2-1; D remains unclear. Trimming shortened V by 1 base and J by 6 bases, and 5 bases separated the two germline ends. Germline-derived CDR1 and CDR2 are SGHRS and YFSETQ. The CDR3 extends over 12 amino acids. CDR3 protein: CASSLHPNEQFF. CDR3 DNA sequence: TGCGCCAGCAGCTTGCACCCCAATGAGCAGTTCTTC.

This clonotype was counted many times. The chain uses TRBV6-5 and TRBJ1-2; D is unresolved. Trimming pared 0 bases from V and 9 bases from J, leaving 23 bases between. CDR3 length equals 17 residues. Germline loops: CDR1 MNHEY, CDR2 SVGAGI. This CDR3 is CASSYSLLETSPESYTF. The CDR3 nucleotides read TGTGCCAGCAGTTACTCCCTACTCGAGACAAGTCCCGAGAGCTACACCTTC.

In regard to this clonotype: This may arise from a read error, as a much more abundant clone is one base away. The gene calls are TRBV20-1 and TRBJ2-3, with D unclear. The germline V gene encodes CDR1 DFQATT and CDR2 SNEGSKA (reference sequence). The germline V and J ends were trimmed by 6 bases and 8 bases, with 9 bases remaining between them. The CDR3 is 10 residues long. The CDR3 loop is CSAYWGTQYF. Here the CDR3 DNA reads TGCAGTGCCTACTGGGGTACGCAGTATTTT.

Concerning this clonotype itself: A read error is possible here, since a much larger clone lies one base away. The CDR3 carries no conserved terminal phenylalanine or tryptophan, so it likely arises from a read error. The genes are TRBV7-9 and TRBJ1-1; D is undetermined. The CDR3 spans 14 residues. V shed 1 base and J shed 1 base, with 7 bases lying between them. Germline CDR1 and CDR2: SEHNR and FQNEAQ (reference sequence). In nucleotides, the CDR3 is TGTGCCAGCAGCTTAGAATCGGGGAACACTGAAGCTTTCTCT. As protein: CASSLESGNTEAFS.

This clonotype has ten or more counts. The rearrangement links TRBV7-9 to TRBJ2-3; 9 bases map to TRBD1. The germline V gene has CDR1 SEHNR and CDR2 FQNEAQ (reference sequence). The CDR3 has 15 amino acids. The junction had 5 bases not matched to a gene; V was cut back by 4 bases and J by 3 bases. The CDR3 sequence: CASSSWGQGTDTQYF. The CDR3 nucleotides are TGTGCCAGCAGCTCGTGGGGACAGGGAACAGATACGCAGTATTTT.

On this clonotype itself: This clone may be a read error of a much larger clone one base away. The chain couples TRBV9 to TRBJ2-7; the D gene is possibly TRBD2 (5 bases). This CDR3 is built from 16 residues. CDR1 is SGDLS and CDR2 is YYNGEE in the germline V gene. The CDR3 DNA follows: TGTGCCGGCAGCGGCCCGGACCCTACCCCTTCCTACGAGCAGTACTTC. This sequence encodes CAGSGPDPTPSYEQYF. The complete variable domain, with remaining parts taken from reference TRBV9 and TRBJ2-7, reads DSGVTQTPKHLITATGQRVTLRCSPRSGDLSVYWYQQSLDQGLQFLIQYYNGEERAKGNILERFSAQQFPDLHSELNLSSLELGDSALYFCAGSGPDPTPSYEQYFGPGTRLTVT.

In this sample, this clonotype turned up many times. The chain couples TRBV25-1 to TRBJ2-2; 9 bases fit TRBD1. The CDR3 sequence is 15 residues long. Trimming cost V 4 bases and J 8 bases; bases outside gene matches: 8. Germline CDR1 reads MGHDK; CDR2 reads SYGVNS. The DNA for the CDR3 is TGTGCCAGCAGTGGGGACAGGGCCACGGTAGGGGAGCTGTTTTTT. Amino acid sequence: CASSGDRATVGELFF.

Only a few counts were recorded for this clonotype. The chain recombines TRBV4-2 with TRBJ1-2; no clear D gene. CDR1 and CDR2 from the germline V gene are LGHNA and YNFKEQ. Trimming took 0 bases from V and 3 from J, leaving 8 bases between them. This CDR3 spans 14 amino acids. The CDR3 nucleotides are TGTGCCAGCAGCCAAGAAGGTGGGGACTATGGCTACACCTTC. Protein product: CASSQEGGDYGYTF.

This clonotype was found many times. The CDR3 nucleotides are TGTGCCAGTACAACCAGGGGGTACACCGGGGAGCTGTTTTTT. As protein: CASTTRGYTGELFF. This rearrangement joins TRBV19 to TRBJ2-2, with 7 bases that match TRBD1. The CDR3 covers 14 residues. Germline V gene data show CDR1 as LNHDA and CDR2 as SQIVND (reference sequence). The ends lost 7 bases at V and 3 bases at J; junction bases unmatched: 5. Using reference TRBV19 and TRBJ2-2 for the parts outside the CDR3, the full variable domain is DGGITQSPKYLFRKEGQNVTLSCEQNLNHDAMYWYRQDPGQGLRLIYYSQIVNDFQKGDIAEGYSVSREKKESFPLTVTSAQKNPTAFYLCASTTRGYTGELFFGEGSRLTVL.